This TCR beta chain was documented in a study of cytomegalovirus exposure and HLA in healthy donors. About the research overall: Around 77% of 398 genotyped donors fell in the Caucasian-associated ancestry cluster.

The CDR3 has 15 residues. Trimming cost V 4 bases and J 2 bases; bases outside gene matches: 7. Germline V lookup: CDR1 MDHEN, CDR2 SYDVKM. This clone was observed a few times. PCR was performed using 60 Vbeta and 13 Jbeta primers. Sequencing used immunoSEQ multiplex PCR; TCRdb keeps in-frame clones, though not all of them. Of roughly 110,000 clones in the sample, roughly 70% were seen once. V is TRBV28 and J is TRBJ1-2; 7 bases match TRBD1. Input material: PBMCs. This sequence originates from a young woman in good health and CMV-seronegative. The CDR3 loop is CASSSTGLGNYGYTF. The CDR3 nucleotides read TGTGCCAGCAGTTCGACAGGGCTGGGGAACTATGGCTACACCTTC.